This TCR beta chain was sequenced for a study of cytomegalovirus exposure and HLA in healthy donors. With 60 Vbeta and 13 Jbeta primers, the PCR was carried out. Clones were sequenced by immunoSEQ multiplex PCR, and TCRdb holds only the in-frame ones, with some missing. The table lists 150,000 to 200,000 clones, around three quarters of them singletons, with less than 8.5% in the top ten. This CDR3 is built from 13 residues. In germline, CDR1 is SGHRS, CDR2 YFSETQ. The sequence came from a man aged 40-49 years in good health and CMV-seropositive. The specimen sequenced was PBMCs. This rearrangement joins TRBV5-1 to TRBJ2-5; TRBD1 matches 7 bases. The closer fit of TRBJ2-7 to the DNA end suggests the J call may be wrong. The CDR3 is CASSPGQPGEQYF. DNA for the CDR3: TGCGCCAGCAGCCCGGGACAGCCCGGCGAGCAGTACTTC.